Listed below are T cell receptor beta chains from one sample, sequenced in a study of T cells in Graves' hyperthyroidism and ophthalmopathy. TCRdb analysed the multiplex PCR reads with MiXCR anew, one entry per CDR3 protein. The sample has 750,000 to 950,000 distinct CDR3 sequences; roughly 40% are singletons. Material for sequencing was blood. Receptors originate from a man in his late teens or twenties with Graves' hyperthyroidism. CDR3s include the opening cysteine and the closing phenylalanine or tryptophan. A D gene is named only where the DNA matches it firmly.

-	TRBV7-6	TRBJ1-4	CASSLASGLELFF
-	TRBV29-1	TRBJ2-5	CSPEGIETQYF
TRBD1	TRBV12-3/TRBV12-4	TRBJ1-2	CASSWDRGAYGYTF
-	TRBV14	TRBJ2-7	CASSHGQDPTYEQYF
-	TRBV9	TRBJ1-1	CASSITGMNTEAFF
-	TRBV9	TRBJ2-7	CASSLRHGAYEQYF
-	TRBV19	TRBJ2-5	CASSTRDRYQETQYF
-	TRBV6-5	TRBJ1-6	CASSRDVRDSPLHF
-	TRBV6-5	TRBJ2-7	CASSNYYEQYF
-	TRBV29-1	TRBJ1-2	CSVLREENYGYTF
-	TRBV2	TRBJ2-2	CASRSLGGAIPGELFF
-	TRBV7-2	TRBJ2-5	CASSLVSMRQETQYF
-	TRBV2	TRBJ1-1	CASSTPDWVKNTEAFF
-	TRBV7-2	TRBJ1-1	CASSPLASSTEAFF
-	TRBV29-1	TRBJ1-2	CSVAGVTNYGYTF
-	TRBV9	TRBJ2-5	CASSVGIRVEGAQETQYF
TRBD1	TRBV6-5	TRBJ2-7	CASSYSSQTGGHEQYF
-	TRBV12-3/TRBV12-4	TRBJ2-2	CASSLQEPRGLFF
-	TRBV4-1	TRBJ1-4	CASSQEGRSPVLFF
-	TRBV10-3	TRBJ1-3	CAIRRGTQGNTIYF
-	TRBV5-1	TRBJ2-2	CASSLRQDYTGELFF
-	TRBV7-9	TRBJ1-2	CASSHAGQNYGYTF
-	TRBV11-2	TRBJ2-3	CASSLDWDTQYF
-	TRBV25-1	TRBJ1-3	CAISGNTIYF
-	TRBV4-1	TRBJ1-1	CASSHPRYSTEAFF
TRBD1	TRBV20-1	TRBJ2-7	CSASGLPGQETYEQYF
-	TRBV7-2	TRBJ2-7	CASSFGLNEQYF
-	TRBV29-1	TRBJ2-5	CSVEGLSYQETQYF
-	TRBV6-1	TRBJ1-4	CATATGNEKLFF
-	TRBV7-2	TRBJ1-1	CASSLQVMNTEAFF
-	TRBV12-3/TRBV12-4	TRBJ1-4	CASSYELSSEKLFF
TRBD2	TRBV29-1	TRBJ2-2	CSVAKTSRDGELFF
-	TRBV10-3	TRBJ1-2	CAISESRKKGYGYTF
-	TRBV20-1	TRBJ1-1	CSARGRVGIMNTEAFF
TRBD2	TRBV19	TRBJ2-5	CASSIGTSGRTQYF
-	TRBV7-8	TRBJ1-1	CASSSLQLQNTEAFF
-	TRBV7-2	TRBJ2-2	CASVGGEYTGELFF
-	TRBV5-1	TRBJ1-1	CASSYEVGRTEASF
TRBD1	TRBV4-3	TRBJ1-5	CASSQELLGTANQPQHF
TRBD2	TRBV20-1	TRBJ2-7	CSARDIGTSYEQYF
-	TRBV7-3	TRBJ1-4	CASSQEGLRNEKLFF
TRBD1	TRBV19	TRBJ2-6	CASSLGPGQGSGANVLTF